This is a list of T cell receptor beta chains from one sample in a study of blood T cell repertoires in COVID-19. Sequencing used immunoSEQ multiplex PCR; TCRdb keeps in-frame clones, though not all of them. The table shows 200,000 to 250,000 clones, with approximately 80% occurring only once. The source material was peripheral blood. Receptor source: an elderly woman with COVID-19, enrolled during active disease. The CDR3 runs from the conserved cysteine through the conserved F or W. A D gene is named only where the DNA matches it firmly. Part of the rows lack a size; the others show once, few, many or a class for expanded clones.

>.|TRBV7-9|few|TRBJ1-2
TGTGCCAGCACCACCATGGGGCATGGCTACACCTTC
CASTTMGHGYTF
>.|TRBV27|.|TRBJ1-6
TGTGCCAGCAGTCGTAGCGGGCCCCTCCACTTT
CASSRSGPLHF
>TRBD1|TRBV7-2|.|TRBJ1-2
TGTGCCAGCAGCCGGGGACAGAGGGATGGCTACACCTTC
CASSRGQRDGYTF
>TRBD2|TRBV6-1|few|TRBJ2-2
TGTGCCAGCAGTGGGGATATACTAGCGGGAGGTTCGAACACCGGGGAGCTGTTTTTT
CASSGDILAGGSNTGELFF
>.|TRBV6-5|.|TRBJ1-1
TGTGCCAGCAGCTCGATTGGAGGGAACACTGAAGCTTTCTTT
CASSSIGGNTEAFF
>.|TRBV19|.|TRBJ1-5
TGTGCCACGACCCGACCCGGGGGAACAATGCCCCAGCATTTT
CATTRPGGTMPQHF
>.|TRBV5-8|.|TRBJ2-2
TGTGCCAGCAGCTCCGGCGGGACTAACACCGGGGAGCTGTTTTTT
CASSSGGTNTGELFF
>.|TRBV24-1|.|TRBJ2-1
TGTGCCACCAGTGATCCGATACGAGGGGGGGACGATGAGCAGTTCTTC
CATSDPIRGGDDEQFF
>TRBD1|TRBV5-1|.|TRBJ2-3
TGCGCCAGCAGCCCCGGACAGGAAGCAGATACGCAGTATTTT
CASSPGQEADTQYF
>TRBD1|TRBV3-1/TRBV3-2|.|TRBJ1-2
TGTGCCAGCAGCCAAGGACAGGGATTCTATGGCTACACCTTC
CASSQGQGFYGYTF
>TRBD2|TRBV7-3|.|TRBJ2-3
TGTGCCAGCAGCTTAACGGCGGGAGGGCAAACGCAGTATTTT
CASSLTAGGQTQYF
>.|TRBV27|.|TRBJ2-5
TGTGCCAGCAGTTTTGGGGGGATGCAAGAGACCCAGTACTTC
CASSFGGMQETQYF
>TRBD1|TRBV27|.|TRBJ1-2
TGTGCCAGCAGTTACTCAGGGGGCGCTCATGGCTACACCTTC
CASSYSGGAHGYTF
>TRBD1|TRBV2|.|TRBJ1-3
TGTGCCAGCAGTCCTAGGGGGCCTCTCTCTGGAAACACCATATATTTT
CASSPRGPLSGNTIYF
>.|TRBV5-1|.|TRBJ2-2
TGCGCCAGCAGCCCCCCCGTGGGGGGATCGGGCACCGGGGAGCTGTTTTTT
CASSPPVGGSGTGELFF
>.|TRBV23-1|.|TRBJ1-1
TGCGCCAGCGTGGTGCGTAACACTGAAGCTTTCTTT
CASVVRNTEAFF